The 13 T cell receptor beta chains below were found in one sample sequenced in a study of beta chain features in type 1 diabetes. Investigators reverse transcribed all isolated RNA, so they sequenced expressed TCRB transcripts. Profiling relied on immunoSEQ multiplex PCR, and the TCRdb table lists in-frame clones only, not all of them. The sample has nearly 250,000 clones, 12% to 15% seen once. The sample consisted of naive CD4+ T cells from blood. All receptors derive from a woman between 35 and 50 years old in good health.

In its sample, this clone was seen a few times. The V and J genes are TRBV7-2 and TRBJ2-1; maybe TRBD1 (5 bases). The V and J ends lost 0 bases and 3 bases respectively, with 15 bases between them. CDR1 and CDR2 from the germline V gene are SGHTA and FQGNSA. The CDR3 extends over 17 amino acids. The CDR3: CASSLAGAGRNYNEQFF. CDR3 DNA sequence: TGTGCCAGCAGCTTAGCAGGGGCAGGTCGTAACTACAATGAGCAGTTCTTC.

The chain employs TRBV7-9 and TRBJ1-2, with D unresolved. V was pared by 1 base and J by 4 bases, with 10 bases between. The germline V gene encodes CDR1 SEHNR and CDR2 FQNEAQ (reference sequence). The CDR3 totals 14 residues. This CDR3 is CASSLDLGSYGYTF. The CDR3 DNA follows: TGTGCCAGCAGCTTAGATCTGGGGAGCTATGGCTACACCTTC.

The chain employs TRBV5-4 and TRBJ2-2; 7 bases fit TRBD2. The junction had 6 bases not matched to a gene; V was cut back by 4 bases and J by 0 bases. This CDR3 region has 16 residues. Germline CDR1 and CDR2: SGHNT and YYREEE (reference sequence). The chain's CDR3 is CASSPRAGANTGELFF. In DNA form, the CDR3 reads TGTGCCAGCAGCCCCAGGGCGGGGGCGAACACCGGGGAGCTGTTTTTT. The full variable domain, its missing parts supplied by reference TRBV5-4 and TRBJ2-2, is ETGVTQSPTHLIKTRGQQVTLRCSSQSGHNTVSWYQQALGQGPQFIFQYYREEENGRGNFPPRFSGLQFPNYSSELNVNALELDDSALYLCASSPRAGANTGELFFGEGSRLTVL.

The gene calls are TRBV7-2 and TRBJ2-4, with unresolved D. Per germline, CDR1 SGHTA and CDR2 FQGNSA. The CDR3 runs 14 residues. V lost 3 bases and J 0 bases, leaving 6 bases between the germline ends. This chain's CDR3 is CASSFGLAKNIQYF. CDR3 nucleotides: TGTGCCAGCAGCTTTGGCTTAGCCAAAAACATTCAGTACTTC.

This chain links TRBV5-8 with TRBJ1-1; a possible D gene is TRBD1 (5 bases). Germline V gene lookup returns CDR1 SGHTS and CDR2 YDEGEE. CDR3 length equals 15 residues. V was shortened by 1 base and J by 0 bases, with 10 bases between the two germline ends. CDR3 protein: CASSLRQNMNTEAFF. CDR3 bases: TGTGCCAGCAGCTTGAGACAGAACATGAACACTGAAGCTTTCTTT.

This clone was observed a few times. V is TRBV13 and J is TRBJ1-2; the D is unclear. V was cut by 5 bases and J by 8 bases, with 15 bases left in between. This CDR3 is 13 amino acids long. From germline, CDR1 is PRHDT and CDR2 FYEKMQ (reference sequence). CDR3 DNA: TGTGCCAGCAGCCATAGGCCCGGGGAGGGCTACACCTTC. Translation gives CASSHRPGEGYTF. Complete variable domain (other parts from reference TRBV13 and TRBJ1-2): AAGVIQSPRHLIKEKRETATLKCYPIPRHDTVYWYQQGPGQDPQFLISFYEKMQSDKGSIPDRFSAQQFSDYHSELNMSSLELGDSALYFCASSHRPGEGYTFGSGTRLTVV.

The CDR3 is CASSWTSGGIGETQYF. The CDR3 nucleotides are TGTGCCAGCAGCTGGACTAGCGGGGGGATCGGGGAGACCCAGTACTTC. The rearrangement joins TRBV7-9 to TRBJ2-5; 14 bases are a match to TRBD2. CDR3 length: 16 residues. The trim removed 4 bases at V and 5 bases at J, leaving 6 bases unmatched. Germline CDR1 and CDR2: SEHNR and FQNEAQ (reference sequence).

V gene TRBV19 combines with J gene TRBJ2-5, with 7 nucleotides matching TRBD1. J gave up 0 bases and V 3 bases, and 1 base lay outside the gene matches. This CDR3 comprises 14 residues. Germline V CDR1 and CDR2: LNHDA, SQIVND (reference sequence). CDR3 residues: CASSMRGHQETQYF. The CDR3 nucleotides are TGTGCCAGTAGTATGAGGGGGCACCAAGAGACCCAGTACTTC.

The V and J genes are TRBV19 and TRBJ1-5; D ambiguous. This CDR3 spans 13 amino acids. CDR1 and CDR2 (germline): LNHDA, SQIVND (reference sequence). V shed 4 bases and J shed 7 bases, with 11 bases lying between them. CDR3 protein: CASSRPVGQPQHF. The CDR3 DNA reads as TGTGCCAGTAGTAGGCCAGTCGGGCAGCCCCAGCATTTT.

This clone was seen a few times. The V gene is TRBV19, the J gene TRBJ2-1, with D perhaps matching TRBD1 (5 bases). V shed 7 bases and J shed 0 bases, with 13 bases lying between them. There are 15 residues in the CDR3. In germline, CDR1 is LNHDA, CDR2 SQIVND (reference sequence). CDR3 sequence (DNA): TGTGCCAGTAAGAGGCAGGACACCTCCTACAATGAGCAGTTCTTC. This codes for CASKRQDTSYNEQFF.

V gene TRBV19 combines with J gene TRBJ2-5; possible D gene TRBD2, 6 bases. The CDR3 consists of 13 residues. Trimming stripped 3 bases from V and 4 bases from J, with 9 bases between. Looked up from germline, CDR1 is LNHDA and CDR2 is SQIVND (reference sequence). CDR3 loop: CASSIGGSETQYF. The CDR3 nucleotides read TGTGCCAGTAGTATCGGGGGATCAGAGACCCAGTACTTC. The full variable domain, in which reference TRBV19 and TRBJ2-5 provide the parts outside the CDR3, is DGGITQSPKYLFRKEGQNVTLSCEQNLNHDAMYWYRQDPGQGLRLIYYSQIVNDFQKGDIAEGYSVSREKKESFPLTVTSAQKNPTAFYLCASSIGGSETQYFGPGTRLLVL.

This clone was detected only a few times. The chain links TRBV5-1 to TRBJ1-2; a possible D gene is TRBD1 (5 bases). The germline V and J ends were trimmed by 3 bases and 4 bases, with 10 bases remaining between them. CDR1 and CDR2 (germline): SGHRS, YFSETQ. The CDR3 consists of 13 residues. CDR3 in amino acids: CASSSAGIYGYTF. Written as DNA, the CDR3 is TGCGCCAGCAGCTCGGCAGGGATCTATGGCTACACCTTC.

This clone was observed once. This chain uses TRBV19 with TRBJ2-4; possibly TRBD1 for D (5 bases). This CDR3 comprises 18 residues. Germline V gene sequence: CDR1 LNHDA, CDR2 SQIVND (reference sequence). Trimming took off 2 bases at V and 3 bases at J, with 20 bases between the two ends. The CDR3: CASSISGWQGGGKNIQYF. Written as DNA, the CDR3 is TGTGCCAGTAGTATATCCGGTTGGCAGGGTGGTGGCAAAAACATTCAGTACTTC. Drawing the rest from reference TRBV19 and TRBJ2-4, the complete variable domain is DGGITQSPKYLFRKEGQNVTLSCEQNLNHDAMYWYRQDPGQGLRLIYYSQIVNDFQKGDIAEGYSVSREKKESFPLTVTSAQKNPTAFYLCASSISGWQGGGKNIQYFGAGTRLSVL.